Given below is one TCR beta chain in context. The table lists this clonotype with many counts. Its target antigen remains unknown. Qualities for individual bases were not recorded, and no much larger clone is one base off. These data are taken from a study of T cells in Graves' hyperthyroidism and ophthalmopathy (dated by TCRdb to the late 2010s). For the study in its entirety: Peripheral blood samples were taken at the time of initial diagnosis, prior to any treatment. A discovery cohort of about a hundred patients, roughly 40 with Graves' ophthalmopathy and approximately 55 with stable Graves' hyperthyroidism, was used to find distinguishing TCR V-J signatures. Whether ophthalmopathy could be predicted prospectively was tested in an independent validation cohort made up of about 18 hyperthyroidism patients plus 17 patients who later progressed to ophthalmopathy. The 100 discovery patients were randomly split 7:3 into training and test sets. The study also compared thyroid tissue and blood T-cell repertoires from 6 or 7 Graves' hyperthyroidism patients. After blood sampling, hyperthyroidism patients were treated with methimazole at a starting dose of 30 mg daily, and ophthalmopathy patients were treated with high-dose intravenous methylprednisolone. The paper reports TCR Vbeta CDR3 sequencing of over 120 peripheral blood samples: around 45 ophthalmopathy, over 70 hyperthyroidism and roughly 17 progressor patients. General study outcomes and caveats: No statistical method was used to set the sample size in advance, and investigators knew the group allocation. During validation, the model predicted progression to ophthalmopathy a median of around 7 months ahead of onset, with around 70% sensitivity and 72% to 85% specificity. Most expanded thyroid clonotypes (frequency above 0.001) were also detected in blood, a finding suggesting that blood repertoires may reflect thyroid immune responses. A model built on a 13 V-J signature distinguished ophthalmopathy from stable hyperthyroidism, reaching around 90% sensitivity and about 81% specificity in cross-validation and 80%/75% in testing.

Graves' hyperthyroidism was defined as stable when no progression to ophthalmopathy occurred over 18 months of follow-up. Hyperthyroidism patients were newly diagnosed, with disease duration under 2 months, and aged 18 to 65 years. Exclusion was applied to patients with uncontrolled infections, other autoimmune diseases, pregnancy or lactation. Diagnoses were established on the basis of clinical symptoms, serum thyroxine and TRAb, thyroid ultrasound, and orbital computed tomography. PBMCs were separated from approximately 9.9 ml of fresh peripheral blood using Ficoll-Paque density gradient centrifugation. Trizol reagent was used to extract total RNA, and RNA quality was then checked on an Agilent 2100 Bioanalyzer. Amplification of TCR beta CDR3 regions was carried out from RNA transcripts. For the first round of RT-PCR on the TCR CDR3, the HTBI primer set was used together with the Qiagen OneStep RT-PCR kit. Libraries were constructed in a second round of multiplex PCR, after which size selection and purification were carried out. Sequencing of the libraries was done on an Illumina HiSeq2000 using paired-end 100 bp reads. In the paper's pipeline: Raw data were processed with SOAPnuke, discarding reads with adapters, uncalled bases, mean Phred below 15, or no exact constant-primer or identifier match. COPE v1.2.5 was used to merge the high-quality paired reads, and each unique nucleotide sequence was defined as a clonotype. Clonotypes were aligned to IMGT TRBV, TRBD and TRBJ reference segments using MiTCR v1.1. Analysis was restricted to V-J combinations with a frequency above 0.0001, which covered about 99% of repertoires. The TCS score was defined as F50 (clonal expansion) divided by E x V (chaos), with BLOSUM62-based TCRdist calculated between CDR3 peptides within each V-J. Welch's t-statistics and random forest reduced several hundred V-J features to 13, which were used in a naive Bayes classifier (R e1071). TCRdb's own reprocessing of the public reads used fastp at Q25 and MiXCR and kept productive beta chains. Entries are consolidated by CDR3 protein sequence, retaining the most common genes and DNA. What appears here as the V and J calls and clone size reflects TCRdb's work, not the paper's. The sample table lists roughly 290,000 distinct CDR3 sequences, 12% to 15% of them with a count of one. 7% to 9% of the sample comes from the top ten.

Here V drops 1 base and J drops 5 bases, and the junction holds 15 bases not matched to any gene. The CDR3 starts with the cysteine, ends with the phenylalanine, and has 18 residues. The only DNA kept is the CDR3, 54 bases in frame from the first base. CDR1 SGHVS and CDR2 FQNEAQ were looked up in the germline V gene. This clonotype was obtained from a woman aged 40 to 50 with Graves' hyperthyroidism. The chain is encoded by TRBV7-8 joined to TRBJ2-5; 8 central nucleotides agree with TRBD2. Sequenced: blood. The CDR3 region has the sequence CASSLGFIKREKGETQYF. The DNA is TGTGCCAGCAGCTTAGGCTTTATAAAGCGGGAGAAGGGTGAGACCCAGTACTTC. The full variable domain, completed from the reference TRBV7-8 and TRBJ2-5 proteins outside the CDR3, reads GAGVSQSPRYKVAKRGQDVALRCDPISGHVSLFWYQQALGQGPEFLTYFQNEAQLDKSGLPSDRFFAERPEGSVSTLKIQRTQQEDSAVYLCASSLGFIKREKGETQYFGPGTRLLVL.